This section outlines one TCR beta chain sequence together with its context. Its antigen remains unidentified. The data were taken from a study of OX40 agonist ivuxolimab in advanced cancers. Findings and limits, study-wide: Among the lowest peripheral clonal expansion occurred in 0.1-3.0 mg/kg partial responders.

Sequencing was performed with immunoSEQ multiplex PCR; in TCRdb, only in-frame clones are kept and a portion is missing. The table has 20,000 to 25,000 clones, about nine tenths seen once. From germline, CDR1 is MNHEY and CDR2 SMNVEV (reference sequence). V lost 4 bases and J 7 bases, leaving 8 bases between the germline ends. CDR3 size: 12 residues. Sequences were derived from CD4+ or CD8+ T cells sorted from blood, sampled in a trial of the OX40 agonist ivuxolimab. This clonotype was sampled from an adult with an advanced solid tumor such as melanoma, head and neck, liver or kidney cancer. The genes are TRBV27 and TRBJ2-1; D is undetermined. The CDR3 loop reads CASSYHANEQFF. CDR3 DNA sequence: TGTGCCAGCAGTTACCACGCAAATGAGCAGTTCTTC.